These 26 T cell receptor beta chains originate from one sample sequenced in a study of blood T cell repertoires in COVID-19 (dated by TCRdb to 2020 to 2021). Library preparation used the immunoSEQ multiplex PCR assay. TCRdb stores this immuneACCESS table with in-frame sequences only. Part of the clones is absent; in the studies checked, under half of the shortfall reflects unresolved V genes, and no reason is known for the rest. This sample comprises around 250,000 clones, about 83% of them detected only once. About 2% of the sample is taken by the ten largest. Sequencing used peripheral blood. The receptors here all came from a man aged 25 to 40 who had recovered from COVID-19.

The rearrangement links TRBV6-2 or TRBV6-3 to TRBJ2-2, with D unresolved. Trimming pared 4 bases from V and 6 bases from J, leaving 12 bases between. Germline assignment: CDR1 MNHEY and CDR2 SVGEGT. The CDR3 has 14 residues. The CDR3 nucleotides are TGTGCCAGCAGTTCCACTGTCCCACCCGGGGAGCTGTTTTTT. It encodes CASSSTVPPGELFF.

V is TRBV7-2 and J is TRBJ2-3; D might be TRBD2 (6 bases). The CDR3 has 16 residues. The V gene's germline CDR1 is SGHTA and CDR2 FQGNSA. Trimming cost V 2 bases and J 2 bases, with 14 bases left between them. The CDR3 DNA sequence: TGTGCCAGCAGCTTAAGCTTCGGGGAGGCCACAGATACGCAGTATTTT. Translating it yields CASSLSFGEATDTQYF.

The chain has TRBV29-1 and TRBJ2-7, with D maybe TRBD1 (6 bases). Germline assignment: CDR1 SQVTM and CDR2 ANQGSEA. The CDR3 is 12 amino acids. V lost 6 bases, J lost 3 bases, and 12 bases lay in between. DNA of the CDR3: TGCAGCGTAGCGGACAGTAACTACGAGCAGTACGTC. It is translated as CSVADSNYEQYV.

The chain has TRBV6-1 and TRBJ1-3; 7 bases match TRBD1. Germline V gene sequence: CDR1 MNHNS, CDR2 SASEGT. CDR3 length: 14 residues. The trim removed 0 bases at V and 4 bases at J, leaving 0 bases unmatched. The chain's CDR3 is CASSEAGGGNTIYF. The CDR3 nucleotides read TGTGCCAGCAGTGAAGCAGGGGGCGGAAACACCATATATTTT.

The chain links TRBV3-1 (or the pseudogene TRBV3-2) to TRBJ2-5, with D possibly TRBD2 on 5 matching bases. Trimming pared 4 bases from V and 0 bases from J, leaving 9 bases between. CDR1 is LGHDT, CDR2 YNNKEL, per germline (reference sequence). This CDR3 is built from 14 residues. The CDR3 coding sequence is TGTGCCAGCAGCCGCAGGAGGTACCAAGAGACCCAGTACTTC. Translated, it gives CASSRRRYQETQYF.

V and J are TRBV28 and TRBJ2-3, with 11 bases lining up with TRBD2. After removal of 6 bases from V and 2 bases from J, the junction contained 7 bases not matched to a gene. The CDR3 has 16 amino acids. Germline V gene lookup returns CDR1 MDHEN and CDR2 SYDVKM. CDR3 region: CASRAAGLAATDTQYF. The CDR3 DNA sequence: TGTGCCAGCAGGGCCGCGGGACTAGCGGCCACAGATACGCAGTATTTT.

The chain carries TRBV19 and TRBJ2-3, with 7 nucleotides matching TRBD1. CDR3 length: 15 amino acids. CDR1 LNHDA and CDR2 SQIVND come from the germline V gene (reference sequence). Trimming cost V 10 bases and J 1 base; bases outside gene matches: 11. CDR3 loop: CATGGSGQRTDTQYF. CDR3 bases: TGTGCCACTGGGGGCTCGGGACAGCGCACAGATACGCAGTATTTT.

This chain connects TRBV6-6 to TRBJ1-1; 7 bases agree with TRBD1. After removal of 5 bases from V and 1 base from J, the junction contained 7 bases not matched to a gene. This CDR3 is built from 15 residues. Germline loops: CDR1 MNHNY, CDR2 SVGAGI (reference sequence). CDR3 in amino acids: CASSGKGGANTEAFF. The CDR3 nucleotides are TGTGCCAGCAGTGGGAAAGGGGGCGCGAACACTGAAGCTTTCTTT.

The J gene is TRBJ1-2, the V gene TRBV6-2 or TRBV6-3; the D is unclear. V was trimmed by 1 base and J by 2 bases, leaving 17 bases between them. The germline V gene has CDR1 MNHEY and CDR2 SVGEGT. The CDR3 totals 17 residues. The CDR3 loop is CASSYYQVRNLNYGYTF. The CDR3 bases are TGTGCCAGCAGTTACTATCAGGTTCGAAACCTAAACTATGGCTACACCTTC.

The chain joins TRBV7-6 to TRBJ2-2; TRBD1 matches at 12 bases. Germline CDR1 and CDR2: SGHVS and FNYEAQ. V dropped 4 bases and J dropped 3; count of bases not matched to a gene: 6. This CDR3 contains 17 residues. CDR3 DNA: TGTGCCAGCAGCTCGATGGGACAGGGGGCCGACACCGGGGAGCTGTTTTTT. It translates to CASSSMGQGADTGELFF.

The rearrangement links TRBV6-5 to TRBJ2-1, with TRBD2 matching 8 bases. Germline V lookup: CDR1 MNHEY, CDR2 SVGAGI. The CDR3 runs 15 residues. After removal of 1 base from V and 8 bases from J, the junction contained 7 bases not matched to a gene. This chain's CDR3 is CASSYYAGGGDEQFF. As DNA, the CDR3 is TGTGCCAGCAGTTACTATGCGGGGGGCGGCGATGAGCAGTTCTTC.

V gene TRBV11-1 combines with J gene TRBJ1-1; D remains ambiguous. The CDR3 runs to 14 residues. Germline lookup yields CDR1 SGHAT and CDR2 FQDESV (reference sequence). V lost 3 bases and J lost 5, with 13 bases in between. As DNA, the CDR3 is TGTGCCAGCAGCTTTGGAGGGCCGGCGACTGAAGCTTTCTTT. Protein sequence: CASSFGGPATEAFF. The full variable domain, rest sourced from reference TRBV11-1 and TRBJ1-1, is EAEVAQSPRYKITEKSQAVAFWCDPISGHATLYWYRQILGQGPELLVQFQDESVVDDSQLPKDRFSAERLKGVDSTLKIQPAELGDSAMYLCASSFGGPATEAFFGQGTRLTVV.

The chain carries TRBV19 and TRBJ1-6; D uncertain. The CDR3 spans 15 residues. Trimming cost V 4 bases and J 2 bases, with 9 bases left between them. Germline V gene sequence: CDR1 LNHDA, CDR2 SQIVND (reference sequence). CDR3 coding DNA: TGTGCCAGTAGTACGGGAGTTGCCTATAATTCACCCCTCCACTTT. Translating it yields CASSTGVAYNSPLHF.

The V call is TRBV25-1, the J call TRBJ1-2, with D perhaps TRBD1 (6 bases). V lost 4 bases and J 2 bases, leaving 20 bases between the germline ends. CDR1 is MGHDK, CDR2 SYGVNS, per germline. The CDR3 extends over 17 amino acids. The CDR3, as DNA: TGTGCCAGCAGTGCCCCTGGGGCGACAGGAGAGAACTATGGCTACACCTTC. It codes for CASSAPGATGENYGYTF.

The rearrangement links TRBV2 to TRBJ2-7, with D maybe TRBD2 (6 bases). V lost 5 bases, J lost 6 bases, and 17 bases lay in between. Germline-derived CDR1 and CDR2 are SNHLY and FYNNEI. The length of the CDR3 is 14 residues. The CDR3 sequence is CASSPQLGGVEQYV. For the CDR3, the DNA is TGTGCCAGCAGTCCGCAACTCGGCGGGGTCGAGCAGTACGTC.

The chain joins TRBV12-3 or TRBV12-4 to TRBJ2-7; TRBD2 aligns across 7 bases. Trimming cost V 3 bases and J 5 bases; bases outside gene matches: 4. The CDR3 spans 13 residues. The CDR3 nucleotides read TGTGCCAGCAGTTTGGGAGGGATGAACGAGCAGTACTTC. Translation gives CASSLGGMNEQYF.

This CDR3 is CASRTEGIYEQYV. DNA for the CDR3: TGTGCCAGCAGGACGGAGGGAATCTACGAGCAGTACGTC. This sequence joins TRBV6-5 and TRBJ2-7; D is perhaps TRBD2 (6 bases). Germline loops: CDR1 MNHEY, CDR2 SVGAGI. The V gene lost 6 bases and the J gene lost 3 bases, with 12 bases spanning the gap. The CDR3 runs 13 residues.

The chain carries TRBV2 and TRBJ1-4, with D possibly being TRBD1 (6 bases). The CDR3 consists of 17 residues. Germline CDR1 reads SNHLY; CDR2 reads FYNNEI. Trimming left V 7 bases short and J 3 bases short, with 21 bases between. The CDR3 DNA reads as TGTGCCAGCACCCTCGGCGGGGGGCGGACAGCTAATGAAAAACTGTTTTTT. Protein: CASTLGGGRTANEKLFF.

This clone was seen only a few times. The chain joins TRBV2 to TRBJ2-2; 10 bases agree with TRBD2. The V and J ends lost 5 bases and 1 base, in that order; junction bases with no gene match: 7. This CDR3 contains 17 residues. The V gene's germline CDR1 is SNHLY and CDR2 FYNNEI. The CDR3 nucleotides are TGTGCCAGCAGTCCGGGACTAGCGAAAATGAACACCGGGGAGCTGTTTTTT. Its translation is CASSPGLAKMNTGELFF. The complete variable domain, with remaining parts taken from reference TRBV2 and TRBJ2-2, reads EPEVTQTPSHQVTQMGQEVILRCVPISNHLYFYWYRQILGQKVEFLVSFYNNEISEKSEIFDDQFSVERPDGSNFTLKIRSTKLEDSAMYFCASSPGLAKMNTGELFFGEGSRLTVL.

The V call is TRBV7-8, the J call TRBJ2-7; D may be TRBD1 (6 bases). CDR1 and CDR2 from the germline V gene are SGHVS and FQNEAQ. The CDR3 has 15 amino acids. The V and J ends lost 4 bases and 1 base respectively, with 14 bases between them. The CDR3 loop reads CASSSTGLTSYEQYF. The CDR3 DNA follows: TGTGCCAGCAGCTCCACAGGGTTGACGTCCTACGAGCAGTACTTC.

The CDR3: CASGLVIYRGLSGELFF. CDR3 in DNA: TGTGCTAGTGGTTTGGTAATATACAGGGGGCTATCCGGGGAGCTGTTTTTT. The gene calls are TRBV12-5 and TRBJ2-2, with 9 bases that match TRBD1. The J segment lost 6 bases and the V segment lost 0 bases, leaving 8 bases of the junction unmatched. This CDR3 spans 17 amino acids. The germline V gene has CDR1 LGHNT and CDR2 FRNRAP.

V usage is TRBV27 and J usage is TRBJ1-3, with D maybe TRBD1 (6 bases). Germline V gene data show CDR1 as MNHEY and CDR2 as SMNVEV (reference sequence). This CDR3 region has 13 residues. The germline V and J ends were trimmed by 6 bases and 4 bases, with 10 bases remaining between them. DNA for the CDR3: TGTGCCAGCAGGGCGACAGGAGGAAACACCATATATTTT. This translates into CASRATGGNTIYF.

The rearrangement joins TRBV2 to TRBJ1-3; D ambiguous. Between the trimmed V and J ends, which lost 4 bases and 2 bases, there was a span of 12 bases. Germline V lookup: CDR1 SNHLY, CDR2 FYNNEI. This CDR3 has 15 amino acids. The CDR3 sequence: CASSVQLITGNTIYF. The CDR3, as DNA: TGTGCCAGCAGTGTGCAACTGATAACTGGAAACACCATATATTTT. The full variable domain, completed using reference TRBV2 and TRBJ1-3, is EPEVTQTPSHQVTQMGQEVILRCVPISNHLYFYWYRQILGQKVEFLVSFYNNEISEKSEIFDDQFSVERPDGSNFTLKIRSTKLEDSAMYFCASSVQLITGNTIYFGEGSWLTVV.

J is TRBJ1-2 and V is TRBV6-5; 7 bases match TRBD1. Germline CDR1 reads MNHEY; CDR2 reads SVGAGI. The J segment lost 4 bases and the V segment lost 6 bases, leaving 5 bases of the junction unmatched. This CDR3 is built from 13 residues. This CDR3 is CASRRDSSYGYTF. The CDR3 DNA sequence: TGTGCCAGCAGGAGGGACAGCTCCTATGGCTACACCTTC.

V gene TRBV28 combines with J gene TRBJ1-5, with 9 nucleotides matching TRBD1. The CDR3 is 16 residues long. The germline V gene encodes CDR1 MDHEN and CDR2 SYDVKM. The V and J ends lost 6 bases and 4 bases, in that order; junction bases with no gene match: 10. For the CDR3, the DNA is TGTGCCAGCAGCTTTCCTCCCGGGACAGGGAATCAGCCCCAGCATTTT. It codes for CASSFPPGTGNQPQHF.

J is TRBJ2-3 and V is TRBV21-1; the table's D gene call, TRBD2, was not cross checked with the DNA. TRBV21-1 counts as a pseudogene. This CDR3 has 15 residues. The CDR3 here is CASSKLAGDTDTQYF. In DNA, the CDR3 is TGTGCCAGCAGCAAACTAGCGGGGGACACAGATACGCAGTATTTT.